These T cell receptor beta chains were read from a single sample in a study of T cell responses to AZD1222 COVID-19 vaccine. TCRdb keeps only in-frame clones here, not all; method: immunoSEQ multiplex PCR. The sample has about 150,000 clones, more than 85% seen once; the top ten hold more than 1.3%. Sequenced here: peripheral blood, sampled 28 days after the second AZD1222 dose. These receptors came from an adult who received the AZD1222 COVID-19 vaccine. Each CDR3 is given with its conserved first and last residue. A D gene is named only where the DNA matches it firmly. Clone size is given for some rows only: seen once, a few or many times, or a class if the clone is expanded.

V gene	CDR3 length	D gene	clone size	J gene	CDR3 DNA	CDR3 protein
TRBV12-3/TRBV12-4	12	-	-	TRBJ2-5	TGTGCCAGCAGTTTACTAGCGGAGACCCAGTACTTC	CASSLLAETQYF
TRBV7-9	16	TRBD1	-	TRBJ1-6	TGTGCCAGCAGCTTAGCGTACGAGGGGGCGAATTCACCCCTCCACTTT	CASSLAYEGANSPLHF
TRBV19	15	TRBD1	-	TRBJ1-5	TGTGCCAGTAGTATTGACAGGGGAGTAAATCAGCCCCAGCATTTT	CASSIDRGVNQPQHF
TRBV3-1/TRBV3-2	13	-	-	TRBJ2-5	TGTGCCAGCTTAGGGGACAACCAAGAGACCCAGTACTTC	CASLGDNQETQYF
TRBV4-2	13	-	once	TRBJ2-7	TGTGCCAGCACCCAGAATGGGGCCTACGAGCAGTACTTC	CASTQNGAYEQYF
TRBV4-1	16	-	-	TRBJ1-4	TGCGCCAGCAGCCACCACCCTGTACGGGGGCCCGAAAAACTGTTTTTT	CASSHHPVRGPEKLFF
TRBV7-9	12	TRBD1	-	TRBJ1-1	TGTGCCAGCGTTGGGACAGCTGATGAAGCTTTCTTT	CASVGTADEAFF
TRBV9	15	-	-	TRBJ1-5	TGTGCCAGCAGCATCAGTCCTGTTAGCAATCAGCCCCAGCATTTT	CASSISPVSNQPQHF
TRBV2	16	TRBD1	-	TRBJ1-1	TGTGCCAGCAGTGCCTGGGGACAGGGAGGGATCACTGAAGCTTTCTTT	CASSAWGQGGITEAFF
TRBV27	16	-	-	TRBJ2-1	TGTGCCAGCAGTTTACCCGGGGCCCCCTCCTACAATGAGCAGTTCTTC	CASSLPGAPSYNEQFF
TRBV28	10	-	-	TRBJ1-1	TGTGCCAGCAGTTACAGGGAAGCTTTCTTT	CASSYREAFF
TRBV28	11	-	once	TRBJ1-1	TGTGCCAGCAGCCCCTACGGGCTAGCTTTCTTT	CASSPYGLAFF
TRBV27	15	-	-	TRBJ2-6	TGTGCCAGCAGCTCCGCAGAAGTCTGGGCCAACGTCCTGACTTTC	CASSSAEVWANVLTF
TRBV18	13	-	-	TRBJ1-1	TGTGCCAGCTCACCGACGGGTATGTCTGAAGCTTTCTTT	CASSPTGMSEAFF
TRBV24-1	16	TRBD2	-	TRBJ2-1	TGTGCCACCAGTGACCAGACTAGCGGGGGAGTGGATGAGCAGTTCTTC	CATSDQTSGGVDEQFF
TRBV15	14	-	-	TRBJ1-4	TGTGCCACCAGCAGGGCTGCAACTAATGAAAAACTGTTTTTT	CATSRAATNEKLFF
TRBV7-9	14	-	-	TRBJ1-1	TGTGCCAGCAGCCTCAGGGTCGCGAACACTGAAGCTTTCTTT	CASSLRVANTEAFF